Detailed here is one TCR beta chain. Its target is not known. This specimen belongs to a study of T cell responses to AZD1222 COVID-19 vaccine. Findings of the study overall: When two AZD1222 doses had been given, Spike-specific TCR breadth and depth rose. Just a handful of AZD1222 recipients were seropositive at baseline.

The CDR3 runs to 17 residues. Trimming removed 6 bases from V and 0 bases from J; junction bases left unmatched: 8. Germline assignment: CDR1 SNHLY and CDR2 FYNNEI. The protocol was immunoSEQ multiplex PCR, while the TCRdb copy is restricted to in-frame clones and leaves out a portion. The data hold roughly 49,000 clones, with roughly 86% observed a single time. The sequencing used peripheral blood, collected 28 days after the second AZD1222 dose. This receptor was obtained from an adult who received the AZD1222 COVID-19 vaccine. The gene calls are TRBV2 and TRBJ1-6; 7 nucleotides match TRBD1. For the CDR3, the DNA is TGTGCCAGCAGGAGGGGGCCGGAGAGCTCCTATAATTCACCCCTCCACTTT. Translating gives CASRRGPESSYNSPLHF.